The text below deals with one T cell receptor beta chain. Its antigen is unknown. This sample stems from a study of chemoradiotherapy in HPV16-positive cancers. Regarding the study as a whole: HPV-specific T cells were functionally defined from only a couple of HPV16-positive patients. During treatment, candidate HPV-specific clones and E7-related motifs expanded in tumor.

The CDR3 spans 15 residues. The V gene's germline CDR1 is MDHEN and CDR2 SYDVKM. With 4 bases clipped from V and 4 bases from J, the junction kept 7 bases outside the gene matches. Method: immunoSEQ multiplex PCR; TCRdb's copy keeps in-frame clones and lacks some. The sample contains approximately 27,000 clones, about four fifths of which appear only once. The clonotype comes from a human donor with HPV-associated anogenital cancer. The starting material was blood, obtained from a patient who underwent chemoradiotherapy. V and J are TRBV28 and TRBJ1-2; 9 bases line up with TRBD1. CDR3 in DNA: TGTGCCAGCAGTTCCTCGACAGGGGGATTCTATGGCTACACCTTC. It encodes CASSSSTGGFYGYTF.